This T cell receptor (beta chain) was sequenced in a study of blood T cell repertoires in COVID-19. Method: immunoSEQ multiplex PCR; TCRdb's copy keeps in-frame clones and lacks some. The data contain about 220,000 clones, about 83% of them singletons. Germline CDR1 reads MGHRA; CDR2 reads YSYEKL. J lost 2 bases, V lost 1 base, and 5 bases had no gene match. The CDR3 extends over 16 amino acids. The V gene is TRBV4-1, the J gene TRBJ2-7; 10 bases align to TRBD2. This TCR was sampled from a woman in her forties who had recovered from COVID-19. The sample was PBMCs or T cells enriched from blood (not recorded which). CDR3 nucleotide sequence: TGCGCCAGCAGCCAAGGGTGGCTAGCGGGAGCCTACGAGCAGTACTTC. It translates to CASSQGWLAGAYEQYF.